This TCR beta chain was obtained from a study of T cell changes during pregnancy in multiple sclerosis. This table comes from immunoSEQ multiplex PCR, and its TCRdb copy is limited to in-frame clones, with some not included. Of 83,000 or so clones listed, approximately 95% are singletons. The CDR3 runs to 14 residues. Germline V gene lookup returns CDR1 MNHNS and CDR2 SASEGT. V lost 5 bases and J lost 1, with 9 bases in between. Source: peripheral blood, taken after pregnancy. This chain uses TRBV6-1 with TRBJ1-5; a possible D gene is TRBD1 (5 bases). The sequence came from a female donor in good health, enrolled as a control in a pregnancy study. The CDR3 here is CASSLTESNQPQHF. The CDR3 nucleotides read TGTGCCAGCAGTTTGACAGAAAGCAATCAGCCCCAGCATTTT.